The 27 T cell receptor beta chains below come from one sample, sequenced in a study of cytomegalovirus exposure and HLA in healthy donors (TCRdb year 2017). The library was made by the immunoSEQ multiplex PCR assay. TCRdb's version of the immuneACCESS table is confined to in-frame rearrangements and falls short of the full clone set. An unresolved V gene accounts for under half of the shortfall where checked; the remainder is of unknown origin. For this sample there are roughly 43,000 clones; 93% appear just once. The biggest ten clones account for less than 2.5% of the sample. Sequencing used PBMCs. The receptors were gathered from a woman aged 18-29 years in good health and CMV-seronegative.

This rearrangement joins TRBV5-4 to TRBJ1-1, with 9 bases identical to TRBD1. The CDR3 length is 14 residues. The V segment lost 2 bases and the J segment 10 bases; nucleotides outside the gene matches: 9. Germline lookup yields CDR1 SGHNT and CDR2 YYREEE (reference sequence). CDR3 DNA sequence: TGTGCCAGCAGCTTAACAGGGACGGGACAGGGAGCTTTCTTT. This gives the protein CASSLTGTGQGAFF.

This clone was seen a few times. The rearrangement links TRBV7-9 to TRBJ2-2; possibly TRBD1 for D (6 bases). There are 18 residues in the CDR3. The germline gives CDR1 SEHNR, CDR2 FQNEAQ (reference sequence). V dropped 5 bases and J dropped 0 bases, with 19 bases sitting between them. CDR3 residues: CASSLVRRQATNTGELFF. The DNA for the CDR3 is TGTGCCAGCAGCCTAGTCAGGAGACAGGCTACGAACACCGGGGAGCTGTTTTTT. Complete variable domain (other parts from reference TRBV7-9 and TRBJ2-2): DTGVSQNPRHKITKRGQNVTFRCDPISEHNRLYWYRQTLGQGPEFLTYFQNEAQLEKSRLLSDRFSAERPKGSFSTLEIQRTEQGDSAMYLCASSLVRRQATNTGELFFGEGSRLTVL.

The V call is TRBV30, the J call TRBJ2-5; 9 bases map to TRBD1. Germline CDR1 is GTSNPN and CDR2 is SVGIG (reference sequence). V lost 3 bases to trimming and J lost 5 bases; unmatched junction nucleotides: 10. There are 15 residues in the CDR3. The CDR3 nucleotides read TGTGCCTGGAGAGAGACGGGACAGGGAGCCGAGACCCAGTACTTC. Translation gives CAWRETGQGAETQYF.

CDR3 residues: CATTPAGYYNEQFF. In nucleotides, the CDR3 is TGTGCCACCACCCCCGCCGGGTACTACAATGAGCAGTTCTTC. The chain links TRBV28 to TRBJ2-1; D not certain. Trimming removed 10 bases from V and 3 bases from J, with 16 bases in between. Germline V CDR1 and CDR2: MDHEN, SYDVKM. The length of the CDR3 is 14 residues.

This clone was detected a few times. This chain joins TRBV15 and TRBJ2-5; 11 nucleotides agree with TRBD1. The CDR3 sequence is 18 residues long. Germline trimming cut 0 bases from V and 4 bases from J; bases unmatched to any gene: 10. CDR1 and CDR2 (germline): LNHNV, YYDKDF (reference sequence). This CDR3 reads CATSREAVGTGGSETQYF. Here the CDR3 DNA reads TGTGCCACCAGCAGAGAAGCGGTGGGGACAGGGGGATCAGAGACCCAGTACTTC.

J is TRBJ2-7 and V is TRBV18; a weak D match, TRBD1 (7 bases). Trimming stripped 1 base from V and 2 bases from J, with 12 bases between. This CDR3 is built from 15 residues. From germline, CDR1 is KGHSH and CDR2 LQKENI. The CDR3 DNA reads TGTGCCAGCTCACCACTGACAGGGAGGACCTACGAGCAGTACTTC. Translating it yields CASSPLTGRTYEQYF.

DNA for the CDR3: TGTGCCAGCAGTTATTCGGCGGCGACCTACACAGATACGCAGTATTTT. Encoded protein: CASSYSAATYTDTQYF. The gene calls are TRBV6-9 and TRBJ2-3; D is uncertain. V lost 0 bases and J lost 2, with 12 bases in between. Germline V gene data show CDR1 as MNHGY and CDR2 as SVAAGI. The CDR3 consists of 16 residues.

V and J are TRBV6-5 and TRBJ1-1, with a tentative D call TRBD1 (5 bases). V was trimmed by 2 bases and J by 8 bases, leaving 6 bases between them. Germline assignment: CDR1 MNHEY and CDR2 SVGAGI. This CDR3 contains 11 residues. The CDR3 region is CASSYKGEAFF. DNA of the CDR3: TGTGCCAGCAGTTACAAGGGGGAAGCTTTCTTT.

The V call is TRBV5-1, the J call TRBJ2-5, with 8 bases identical to TRBD2. From germline, CDR1 is SGHRS and CDR2 YFSETQ. The trim removed 4 bases at V and 2 bases at J, leaving 7 bases unmatched. The CDR3 totals 15 residues. The CDR3 here is CASSHSGGGQETQYF. CDR3 sequence (DNA): TGCGCCAGCAGCCACAGCGGGGGAGGGCAAGAGACCCAGTACTTC.

A single count supports this clone. The junction and the germline gene differ at one end; a read error may be behind it. The chain uses TRBV6-1 and TRBJ2-2, with 11 bases fitting TRBD2. The CDR3 runs to 16 residues. Germline V CDR1 and CDR2: MNHNS, SASEGT. The CDR3 reads CASSQASGGFPGELFF. The CDR3 DNA reads as TGTGCCAGCAGTCAAGCTAGCGGGGGGTTCCCCGGGGAGCTGTTTTTT.

The chain carries TRBV28 and TRBJ2-3; TRBD2 is a possible D gene (7 bases). The germline V gene has CDR1 MDHEN and CDR2 SYDVKM. Trimming removed 3 bases at V and 5 bases at J, with 12 bases between. This CDR3 comprises 14 residues. Here the CDR3 reads CASSLGGGGDTQYF. CDR3 coding DNA: TGTGCCAGCAGTTTGGGGGGCGGGGGAGATACGCAGTATTTT.

This clone occurred once. V usage is TRBV19 and J usage is TRBJ1-1, with 8 bases fitting TRBD1. This CDR3 region has 13 residues. Per the germline V gene, CDR1 is LNHDA and CDR2 is SQIVND (reference sequence). V was pared by 2 bases and J by 6 bases, with 2 bases of the junction left unmatched. The CDR3 is CASSIQGAAEAFF. In DNA, the CDR3 is TGTGCCAGTAGTATACAGGGGGCGGCTGAAGCTTTCTTT.

The gene calls are TRBV30 and TRBJ1-5, with 7 bases that match TRBD1. This CDR3 has 15 residues. Per the germline V gene, CDR1 is GTSNPN and CDR2 is SVGIG (reference sequence). Trimming removed 3 bases from V and 1 base from J; junction bases left unmatched: 6. The CDR3 DNA sequence: TGTGCCTGGAGCCCCGGGACAGCGAGCAATCAGCCCCAGCATTTT. Its translation is CAWSPGTASNQPQHF. The variable domain in full, with the rest retrieved from reference TRBV30 and TRBJ1-5, is SQTIHQWPATLVQPVGSPLSLECTVEGTSNPNLYWYRQAAGRGLQLLFYSVGIGQISSEVPQNLSASRPQDRQFILSSKKLLLSDSGFYLCAWSPGTASNQPQHFGDGTRLSIL.

The V gene is TRBV15, the J gene TRBJ2-1; maybe TRBD1 (5 bases). The germline V gene has CDR1 LNHNV and CDR2 YYDKDF (reference sequence). The CDR3 covers 13 residues. Between the trimmed V and J ends, which lost 0 bases and 9 bases, there was a span of 9 bases. The CDR3 DNA reads as TGTGCCACCAGCAGAGATCAGGGATTTGAGCAGTTCTTC. It encodes CATSRDQGFEQFF.

The gene calls are TRBV19 and TRBJ1-5; D uncertain. V was shortened by 4 bases and J by 0 bases, with 13 bases between the two germline ends. Germline V gives CDR1 LNHDA, CDR2 SQIVND (reference sequence). The length of the CDR3 is 16 residues. The CDR3 nucleotides read TGTGCCAGTAGTAGTAATACTGTATATAGCAATCAGCCCCAGCATTTT. As protein: CASSSNTVYSNQPQHF.

The CDR3 DNA follows: TGTGCCAGCAGTTTGCCCCGGGACAGGGGAGAAAAACTGTTTTTT. Translation: CASSLPRDRGEKLFF. The chain has TRBV28 and TRBJ1-4; 10 bases agree with TRBD1. The CDR3 sequence is 15 residues long. V shed 3 bases, J shed 8 bases, and the junction held 6 bases outside the gene matches. Per germline, CDR1 MDHEN and CDR2 SYDVKM.

The V and J genes are TRBV28 and TRBJ2-1; D remains ambiguous. This CDR3 has 19 amino acids. Trimming took 3 bases from V and 4 from J, leaving 25 bases between them. Germline V gene lookup returns CDR1 MDHEN and CDR2 SYDVKM. This chain's CDR3 is CASSLLNRQVGQDYNEQFF. DNA of the CDR3: TGTGCCAGCAGTTTGTTGAATAGGCAGGTCGGTCAAGATTACAATGAGCAGTTCTTC.

V and J are TRBV5-5 and TRBJ2-3, with TRBD2 identical over 9 bases. CDR3 length equals 17 residues. The trim removed 4 bases at V and 6 bases at J, leaving 15 bases unmatched. CDR1 and CDR2 (germline): SGHKS, YYEKEE (reference sequence). CDR3 residues: CASSPLAIAGVLDTQYF. The CDR3 region has the DNA TGTGCCAGCAGCCCGCTGGCTATAGCGGGAGTTTTGGATACGCAGTATTTT.

The chain uses TRBV5-4 and TRBJ2-2; 8 nucleotides match TRBD2. There are 17 residues in the CDR3. V trimming: 5 bases; J trimming: 8 bases; junction bases outside the gene matches: 17. Germline CDR1 reads SGHNT; CDR2 reads YYREEE (reference sequence). The DNA of the CDR3 is TGTGCCAGCAGACTCAACGGGGGGGCGATTCCTGGGGGGGAGCTGTTTTTT. This translates into CASRLNGGAIPGGELFF.

The CDR3 nucleotides are TGTGCCAGCAGCCGGGACAGAGTGCGTGAAGCTTTCTTT. This encodes CASSRDRVREAFF. V and J are TRBV27 and TRBJ1-1; TRBD1 matches at 7 bases. The V gene end was trimmed by 6 bases and the J gene end by 7 bases; junction bases not matched to a gene: 8. In germline, CDR1 is MNHEY, CDR2 SMNVEV (reference sequence). The CDR3 is 13 residues long.

The J gene is TRBJ1-1, the V gene TRBV28, with D perhaps TRBD1 (5 bases). This CDR3 comprises 16 residues. Germline V gene sequence: CDR1 MDHEN, CDR2 SYDVKM. The V gene lost 5 bases and the J gene lost 0 bases, with 16 bases spanning the gap. The DNA of the CDR3 is TGTGCCAGCAGTCCTTACTTCGACAGATTGAACACTGAAGCTTTCTTT. Translating it yields CASSPYFDRLNTEAFF.

In its sample, this clone was seen a few times. The rearrangement joins TRBV2 to TRBJ2-7; no clear D. The germline gives CDR1 SNHLY, CDR2 FYNNEI. V lost 4 bases, J lost 3 bases, and 4 bases lay in between. This CDR3 is 11 amino acids long. The DNA of the CDR3 is TGTGCCAGCAGTGTAAACTACGAGCAGTACTTC. Amino acid sequence: CASSVNYEQYF.

The CDR3 reads CAIRGGGGSSTTDTQYF. In nucleotides, the CDR3 is TGTGCCATCCGGGGGGGAGGGGGTTCTTCCACCACAGATACGCAGTATTTT. The chain is built from TRBV2 and TRBJ2-3, with 8 bases that match TRBD2. The CDR3 is made up of 17 amino acids. V gave up 10 bases and J gave up 2 bases; unmatched junction bases: 17. The germline gives CDR1 SNHLY, CDR2 FYNNEI.

The rearrangement uses TRBV2 and TRBJ2-5; no reliable D call. The CDR3 consists of 11 residues. V dropped 7 bases and J dropped 0 bases, with 3 bases sitting between them. The germline CDR1 and CDR2 sequences are SNHLY and FYNNEI. The CDR3 sequence: CASTYQETQYF. The CDR3 coding sequence is TGTGCCAGCACCTACCAAGAGACCCAGTACTTC.

This chain links TRBV11-2 with TRBJ1-1, with a possible D match to TRBD1 (5 bases). The V gene's germline CDR1 is SGHAT and CDR2 FQNNGV. V lost 4 bases to trimming and J lost 4 bases, with 13 bases between them. This CDR3 is 14 amino acids long. The CDR3 nucleotides are TGTGCCAGCAGCTCGATAGGGGTATCCACTGAAGCTTTCTTT. It codes for CASSSIGVSTEAFF. The whole variable domain, remainder taken from reference TRBV11-2 and TRBJ1-1, is EAGVAQSPRYKIIEKRQSVAFWCNPISGHATLYWYQQILGQGPKLLIQFQNNGVVDDSQLPKDRFSAERLKGVDSTLKIQPAKLEDSAVYLCASSSIGVSTEAFFGQGTRLTVV.

J is TRBJ1-1 and V is TRBV6-1; 9 bases line up with TRBD1. The CDR3 is 14 residues long. From germline, CDR1 is MNHNS and CDR2 SASEGT. V was pared by 7 bases and J by 5 bases, with 8 bases of the junction left unmatched. CDR3 region: CASNTGTGITEAFF. Written as DNA, the CDR3 is TGTGCCAGCAATACCGGGACAGGGATAACTGAAGCTTTCTTT.

The chain links TRBV5-5 to TRBJ1-1, with D possibly being TRBD1 (6 bases). The CDR3 has 14 residues. Germline loops: CDR1 SGHKS, CDR2 YYEKEE (reference sequence). The V gene lost 4 bases and the J gene lost 2 bases, with 12 bases spanning the gap. The CDR3 region is CASSPGGLNTEAFF. The DNA of the CDR3 is TGTGCCAGCAGCCCCGGGGGGCTCAACACTGAAGCTTTCTTT.